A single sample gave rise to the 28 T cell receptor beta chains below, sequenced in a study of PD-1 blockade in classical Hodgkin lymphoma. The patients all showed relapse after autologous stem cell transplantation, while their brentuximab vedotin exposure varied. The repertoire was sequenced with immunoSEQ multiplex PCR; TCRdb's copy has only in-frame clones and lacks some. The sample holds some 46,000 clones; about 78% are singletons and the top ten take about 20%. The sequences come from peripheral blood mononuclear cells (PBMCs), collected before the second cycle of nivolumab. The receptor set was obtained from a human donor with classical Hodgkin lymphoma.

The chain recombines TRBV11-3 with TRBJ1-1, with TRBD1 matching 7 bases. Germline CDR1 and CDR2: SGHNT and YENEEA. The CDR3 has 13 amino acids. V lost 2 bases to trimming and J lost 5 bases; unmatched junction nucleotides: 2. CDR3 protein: CASSLSGGTEAFF. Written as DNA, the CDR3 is TGTGCCAGCAGCTTATCAGGGGGAACTGAAGCTTTCTTT. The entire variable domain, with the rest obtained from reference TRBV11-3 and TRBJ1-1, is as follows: EAGVVQSPRYKIIEKKQPVAFWCNPISGHNTLYWYLQNLGQGPELLIRYENEEAVDDSQLPKDRFSAERLKGVDSTLKIQPAELGDSAVYLCASSLSGGTEAFFGQGTRLTVV.

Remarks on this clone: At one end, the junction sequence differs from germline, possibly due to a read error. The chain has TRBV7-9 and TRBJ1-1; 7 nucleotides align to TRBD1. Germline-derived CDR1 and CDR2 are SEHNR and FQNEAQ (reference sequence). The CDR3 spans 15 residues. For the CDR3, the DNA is TGTGTCAGCAGCCAACGGGACAGCTCGAACACTGAAGCTTTCTTT. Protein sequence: CVSSQRDSSNTEAFF.

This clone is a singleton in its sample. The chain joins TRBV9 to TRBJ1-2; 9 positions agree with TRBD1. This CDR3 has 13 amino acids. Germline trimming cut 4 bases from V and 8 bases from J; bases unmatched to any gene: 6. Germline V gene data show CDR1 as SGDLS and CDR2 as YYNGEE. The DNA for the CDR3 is TGTGCCAGCAGCTCCTCCGGGACAGGGGGCTACACCTTC. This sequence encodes CASSSSGTGGYTF.

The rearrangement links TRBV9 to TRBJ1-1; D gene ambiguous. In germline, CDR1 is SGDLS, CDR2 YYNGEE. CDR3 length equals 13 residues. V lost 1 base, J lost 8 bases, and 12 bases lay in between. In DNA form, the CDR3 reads TGTGCCAGCAGCGTAAGGACCCACGGAGAAGCTTTCTTT. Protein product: CASSVRTHGEAFF. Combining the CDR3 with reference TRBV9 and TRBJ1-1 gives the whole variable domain DSGVTQTPKHLITATGQRVTLRCSPRSGDLSVYWYQQSLDQGLQFLIQYYNGEERAKGNILERFSAQQFPDLHSELNLSSLELGDSALYFCASSVRTHGEAFFGQGTRLTVV.

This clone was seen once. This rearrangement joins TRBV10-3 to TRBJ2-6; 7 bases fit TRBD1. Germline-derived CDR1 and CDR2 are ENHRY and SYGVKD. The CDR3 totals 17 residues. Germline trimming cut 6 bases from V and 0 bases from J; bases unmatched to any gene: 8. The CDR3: CAIRLDRSHSGANVLTF. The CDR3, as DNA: TGTGCCATCAGATTGGACAGGAGCCACTCTGGGGCCAACGTCCTGACTTTC.

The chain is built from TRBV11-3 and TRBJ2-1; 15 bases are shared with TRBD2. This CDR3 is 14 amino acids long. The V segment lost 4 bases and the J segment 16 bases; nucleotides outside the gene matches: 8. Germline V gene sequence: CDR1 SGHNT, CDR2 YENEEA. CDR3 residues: CASSSGTSGGSLFF. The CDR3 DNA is TGTGCCAGCAGCTCCGGGACTAGCGGGGGGTCCCTATTCTTC.

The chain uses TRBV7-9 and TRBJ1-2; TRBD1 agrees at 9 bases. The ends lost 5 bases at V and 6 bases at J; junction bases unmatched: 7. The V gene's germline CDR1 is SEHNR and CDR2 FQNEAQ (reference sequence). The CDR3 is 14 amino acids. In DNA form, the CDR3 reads TGTGCCAGCAGCCCTCCACAGGGGGCCCATGGCTACACCTTC. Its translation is CASSPPQGAHGYTF.

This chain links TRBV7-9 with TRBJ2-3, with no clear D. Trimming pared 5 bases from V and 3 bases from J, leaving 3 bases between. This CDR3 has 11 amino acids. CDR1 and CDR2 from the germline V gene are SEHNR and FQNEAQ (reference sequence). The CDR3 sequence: CASSSTDTQYF. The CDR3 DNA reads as TGTGCCAGCAGCAGTACAGATACGCAGTATTTT.

CDR3 amino acids: CASSQVSGGSDTQYF. As DNA, the CDR3 is TGCGCCAGCAGCCAAGTAAGCGGTGGTTCAGATACGCAGTATTTT. The chain recombines TRBV4-3 with TRBJ2-3; TRBD2 is a possible D gene (5 bases). Between the trimmed V and J ends, which lost 1 base and 4 bases, there was a span of 12 bases. The CDR3 runs to 15 residues. Germline V gives CDR1 LGHNA, CDR2 YSLEER.

CDR3 nucleotides: TGTGCCAGCAGCCAAGTCTTAGGGTCGTCACCCCTCCACTTT. Protein: CASSQVLGSSPLHF. The genes are TRBV14 and TRBJ1-6; D uncertain. Germline V gene data show CDR1 as SGHDN and CDR2 as FVKESK. This CDR3 spans 14 amino acids. Trimming removed 1 base at V and 10 bases at J, with 11 bases between.

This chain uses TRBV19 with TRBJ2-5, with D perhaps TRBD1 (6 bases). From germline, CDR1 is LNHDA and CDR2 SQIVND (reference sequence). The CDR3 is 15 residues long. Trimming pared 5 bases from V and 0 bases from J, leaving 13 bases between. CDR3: CASSRPRTDQETQYF. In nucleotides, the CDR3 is TGTGCCAGTAGTCGCCCGAGGACAGACCAAGAGACCCAGTACTTC.

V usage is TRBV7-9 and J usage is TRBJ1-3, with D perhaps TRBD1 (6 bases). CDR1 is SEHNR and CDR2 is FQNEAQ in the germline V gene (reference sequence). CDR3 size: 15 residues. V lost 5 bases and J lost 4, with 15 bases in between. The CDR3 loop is CASSDTTGLGNTIYF. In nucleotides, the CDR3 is TGTGCCAGCAGCGACACAACAGGGTTGGGAAACACCATATATTTT.

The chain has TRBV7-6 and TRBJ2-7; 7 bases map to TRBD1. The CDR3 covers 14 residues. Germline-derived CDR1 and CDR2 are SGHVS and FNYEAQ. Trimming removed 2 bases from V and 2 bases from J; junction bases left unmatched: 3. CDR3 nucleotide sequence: TGTGCCAGCAGCTTAAAGGGGACAGCCTACGAGCAGTACTTC. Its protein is CASSLKGTAYEQYF.

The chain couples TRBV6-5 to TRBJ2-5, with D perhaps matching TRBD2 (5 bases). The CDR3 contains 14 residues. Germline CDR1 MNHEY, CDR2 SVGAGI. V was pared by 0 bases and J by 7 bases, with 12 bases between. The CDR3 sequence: CASSYSGFEGTQYF. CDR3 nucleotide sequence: TGTGCCAGCAGTTACTCGGGCTTCGAGGGGACCCAGTACTTC.

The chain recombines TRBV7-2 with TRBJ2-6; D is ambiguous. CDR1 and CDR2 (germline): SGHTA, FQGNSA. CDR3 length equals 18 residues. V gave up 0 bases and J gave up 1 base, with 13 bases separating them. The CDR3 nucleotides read TGTGCCAGCAGCTTAGCGATAGGGCAAGGATCTGGGGCCAACGTCCTGACTTTC. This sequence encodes CASSLAIGQGSGANVLTF.

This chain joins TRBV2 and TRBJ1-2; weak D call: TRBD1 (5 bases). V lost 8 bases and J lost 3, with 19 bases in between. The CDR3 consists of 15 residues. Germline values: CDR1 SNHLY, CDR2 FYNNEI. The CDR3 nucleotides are TGTGCCAGCGCACCCGACCCAAGGGGTGACTATGGCTACACCTTC. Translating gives CASAPDPRGDYGYTF.

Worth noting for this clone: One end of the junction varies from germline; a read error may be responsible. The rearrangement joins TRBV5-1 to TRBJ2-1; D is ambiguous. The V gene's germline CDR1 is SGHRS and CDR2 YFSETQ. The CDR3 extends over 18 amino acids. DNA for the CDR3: TGCGCCAGCAGCTTGGCCGGCGGTCTAGTGATGGGCTACAGTGAGCAGTTCTTC. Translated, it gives CASSLAGGLVMGYSEQFF.

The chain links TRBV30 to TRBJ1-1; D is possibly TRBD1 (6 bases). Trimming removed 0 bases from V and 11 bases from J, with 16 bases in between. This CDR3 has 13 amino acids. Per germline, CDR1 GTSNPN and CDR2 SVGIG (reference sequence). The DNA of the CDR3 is TGTGCCTGGAGTGTAGGGTCAGGGGCTTGGGCTTTCTTT. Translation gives CAWSVGSGAWAFF.

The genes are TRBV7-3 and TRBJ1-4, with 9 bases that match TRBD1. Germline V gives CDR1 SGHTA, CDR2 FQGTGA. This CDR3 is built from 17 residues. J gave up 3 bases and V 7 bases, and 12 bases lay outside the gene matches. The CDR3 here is CASTIPHRGRSNEKLFF. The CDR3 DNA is TGTGCCAGCACTATTCCACACAGGGGGCGATCTAATGAAAAACTGTTTTTT. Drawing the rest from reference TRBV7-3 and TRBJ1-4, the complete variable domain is GAGVSQTPSNKVTEKGKYVELRCDPISGHTALYWYRQSLGQGPEFLIYFQGTGAADDSGLPNDRFFAVRPEGSVSTLKIQRTERGDSAVYLCASTIPHRGRSNEKLFFGSGTQLSVL.

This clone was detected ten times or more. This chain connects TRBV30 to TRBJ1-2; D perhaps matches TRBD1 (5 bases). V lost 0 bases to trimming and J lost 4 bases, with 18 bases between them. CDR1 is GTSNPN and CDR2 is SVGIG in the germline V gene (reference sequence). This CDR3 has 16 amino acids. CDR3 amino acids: CAWSVSNTGSGYGYTF. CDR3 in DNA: TGTGCCTGGAGTGTAAGTAACACAGGCTCGGGCTATGGCTACACCTTC.

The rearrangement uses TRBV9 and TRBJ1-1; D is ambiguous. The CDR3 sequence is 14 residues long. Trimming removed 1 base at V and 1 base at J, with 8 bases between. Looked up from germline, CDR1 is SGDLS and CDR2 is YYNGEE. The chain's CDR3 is CASSVIDSNTEAFF. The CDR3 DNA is TGTGCCAGCAGCGTAATCGATTCGAACACTGAAGCTTTCTTT.

CDR3 bases: TGTGCCAGCTCACCGAAACAGGAGACCTTATCCGGCTACACCTTC. As protein: CASSPKQETLSGYTF. This sequence joins TRBV18 and TRBJ1-2; D may be TRBD1 (5 bases). V gave up 3 bases and J gave up 8 bases, with 19 bases separating them. There are 15 residues in the CDR3. Germline assignment: CDR1 KGHSH and CDR2 LQKENI.

The CDR3 coding sequence is TGTGCCAGCAGACCCCCCGGAGGACAGGGGGTATACGAGCAGTACTTC. Its protein product is CASRPPGGQGVYEQYF. The rearrangement joins TRBV2 to TRBJ2-7, with 10 bases matching TRBD1. The CDR3 contains 16 residues. The germline gives CDR1 SNHLY, CDR2 FYNNEI. Losses at the gene ends were 6 bases for V and 4 bases for J; bases not matched to a gene: 12.

As DNA, the CDR3 is TGTGCCAGTTCCGGGCCGCCGGGGGGGCGGAGCGATGAGCAGTTCTTC. This codes for CASSGPPGGRSDEQFF. The chain carries TRBV19 and TRBJ2-1; 8 bases line up with TRBD2. This CDR3 is 16 amino acids long. Per germline, CDR1 LNHDA and CDR2 SQIVND (reference sequence). V gave up 8 bases and J gave up 8 bases; unmatched junction bases: 17.

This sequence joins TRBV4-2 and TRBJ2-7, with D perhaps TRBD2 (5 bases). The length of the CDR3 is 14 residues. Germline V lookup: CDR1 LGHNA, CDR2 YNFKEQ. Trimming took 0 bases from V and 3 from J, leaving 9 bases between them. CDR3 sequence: CASSQDRERYEQYF. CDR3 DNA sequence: TGTGCCAGCAGCCAAGATAGGGAGCGCTACGAGCAGTACTTC.

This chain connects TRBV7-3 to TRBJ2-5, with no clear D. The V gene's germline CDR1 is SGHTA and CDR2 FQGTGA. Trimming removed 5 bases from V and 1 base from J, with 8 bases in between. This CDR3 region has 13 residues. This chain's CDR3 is CASSPSFQETQYF. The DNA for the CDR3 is TGTGCCAGCAGCCCCTCGTTCCAAGAGACCCAGTACTTC.

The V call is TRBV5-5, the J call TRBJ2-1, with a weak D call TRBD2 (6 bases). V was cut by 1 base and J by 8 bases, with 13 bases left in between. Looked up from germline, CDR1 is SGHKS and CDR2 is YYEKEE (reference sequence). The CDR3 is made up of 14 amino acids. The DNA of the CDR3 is TGTGCCAGCAGCTTGACCGAATGGAGGGATGAGCAGTTCTTC. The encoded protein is CASSLTEWRDEQFF.

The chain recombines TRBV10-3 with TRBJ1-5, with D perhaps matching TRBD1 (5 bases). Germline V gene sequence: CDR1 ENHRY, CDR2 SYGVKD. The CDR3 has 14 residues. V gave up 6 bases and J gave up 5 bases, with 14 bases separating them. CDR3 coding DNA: TGTGCCATCAGGAGTCAACAGGACTATCAGCCCCAGCATTTT. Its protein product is CAIRSQQDYQPQHF.